The sequence of this T cell receptor (beta chain) was determined in a study of CD8 T cells in Susac syndrome. Random-hexamer reverse transcription was applied to about 0.45 to 1 ug RNA. Multiplex PCR with immunoSEQ amplified the TCR beta CDR3 across 54 Vbeta and 13 Jbeta. TCRdb re-analysed the immunoSEQ multiplex PCR reads in MiXCR, keeping a single row per CDR3 protein. This sample has about 430,000 distinct CDR3 sequences, with 75% to 90% found just once. Germline V gives CDR1 LNHDA, CDR2 SQIVND (reference sequence). The V end lost 5 bases, the J end lost 5 bases, and 19 bases lay between the germline ends. This CDR3 has 16 amino acids. CD8+ and CD4+ T cells taken from blood had their TCR beta sequenced. The multiple sclerosis controls were treatment-naive patients with relapsing-remitting disease that was stable or active. It was negative isolation that provided the CD8+ and CD4+ T cells, whereas TEMRA cells were enriched by FACS.

The sequence came from a human donor with multiple sclerosis. Input material: CD8+ T cells from PBMCs. This rearrangement joins TRBV19 to TRBJ2-1, with D tentatively TRBD1 or TRBD2 (5 bases each). DNA of the CDR3: TGTGCCAGTAGTGCCTATCCGGGACGCAGCAACAATGAGCAGTTCTTC. Residues: CASSAYPGRSNNEQFF.